This T cell receptor beta chain was sequenced for a study of graft-versus-host responses after intestinal transplantation. Germline V gives CDR1 MGHRA, CDR2 YSYEKL. Between the trimmed V and J ends, which lost 4 bases and 6 bases, there was a span of 15 bases. CDR3 length: 15 amino acids. There were around 200,000 CFSE-labeled responder cells plated together with around 200,000 irradiated, violet-dye-labeled stimulator cells. Using immunoSEQ multiplex PCR, the repertoire was profiled, and TCRdb retains in-frame clones only, with some absent. The table records some 22,000 clones, roughly two fifths of them present only once.

This chain connects TRBV4-1 to TRBJ2-2; D is perhaps TRBD1 or TRBD2 (5 bases each). This TCR was sampled from a human patient who received an intestinal transplant. The sequencing here drew on alloreactive CD8+ T cells from a mixed lymphocyte reaction culture, taken before intestinal transplant. Regarding subset: CFSE-low proliferating T cells sorted from roughly 6-day pre-transplant mixed lymphocyte reaction (GvH or HvG direction). CDR3 region: CASSPHGARPGELFF. CDR3 nucleotides: TGCGCCAGCAGCCCCCACGGGGCTCGACCCGGGGAGCTGTTTTTT.